This passage covers 20 T cell receptor beta chains from one sample sequenced in a study of T-cell reconstitution after alpha-beta-depleted transplantation in children. Library preparation (for TCRbeta) was performed with unique molecular identifiers. TCRdb reprocessed the PCR reads with MiXCR, giving one entry per CDR3 protein. The repertoire holds 670,000 or so distinct CDR3 sequences, with around 13% as singletons. Sequencing used PBMCs, obtained before TCRalphabeta/CD19-depleted stem cell transplant. The receptors shown here come from a girl aged 2-10 years with congenital amegakaryocytic thrombocytopenia, due to receive a stem cell transplant.

This clonotype was seen only once. Given the absence of the conserved phenylalanine or tryptophan at the CDR3 end, a read error is likely. The V call is TRBV7-2, the J call TRBJ2-3, with 9 bases that match TRBD2. The CDR3 contains 16 residues. The ends lost 5 bases at V and 4 bases at J; junction bases unmatched: 10. The germline CDR1 and CDR2 sequences are SGHTA and FQGNSA. CDR3 in amino acids: CASSGHSGSLSDTQYS. The CDR3 DNA is TGTGCCAGCAGCGGACATAGCGGGAGTCTCTCAGATACGCAGTATTCT.

CDR3 coding DNA: TGCGCCAGCAGAATGCCTAGCGGGAGTGAGCAGTTCTTC. Its translation: CASRMPSGSEQFF. The rearrangement uses TRBV5-1 and TRBJ2-1, with TRBD2 identical over 10 bases. With 5 bases clipped from V and 9 bases from J, the junction kept 5 bases outside the gene matches. There are 13 residues in the CDR3. Germline loops: CDR1 SGHRS, CDR2 YFSETQ. The complete variable domain, with remaining parts taken from reference TRBV5-1 and TRBJ2-1, reads KAGVTQTPRYLIKTRGQQVTLSCSPISGHRSVSWYQQTPGQGLQFLFEYFSETQRNKGNFPGRFSGRQFSNSRSEMNVSTLELGDSALYLCASRMPSGSEQFFGPGTRLTVL.

There are many counts of this clonotype. The V call is TRBV29-1, the J call TRBJ1-1; 12 nucleotides agree with TRBD1. V dropped 7 bases and J dropped 4; count of bases not matched to a gene: 13. The germline V gene has CDR1 SQVTM and CDR2 ANQGSEA. The CDR3 spans 16 residues. The CDR3 loop is CSANPGTGGYGTEAFF. CDR3 in DNA: TGCAGCGCTAATCCCGGGACAGGGGGCTACGGCACTGAAGCTTTCTTT. Using reference TRBV29-1 and TRBJ1-1 for the parts outside the CDR3, the full variable domain is SAVISQKPSRDICQRGTSLTIQCQVDSQVTMMFWYRQQPGQSLTLIATANQGSEATYESGFVIDKFPISRPNLTFSTLTVSNMSPEDSSIYLCSANPGTGGYGTEAFFGQGTRLTVV.

In regard to this clonotype: The junction does not match germline at one end; this may be a read error. This chain connects TRBV20-1 to TRBJ1-5; weak D call: TRBD1 (5 bases). CDR3 length: 17 residues. Germline V gene sequence: CDR1 DFQATT, CDR2 SNEGSKA (reference sequence). Here the CDR3 reads CCASQERGDLFNQPQHF. The CDR3 nucleotides read TGCTGTGCTAGTCAAGAAAGGGGAGACCTTTTTAATCAGCCCCAGCATTTT.

This clonotype was seen at least ten times. The CDR3 loop reads CSARATRVFTEAFF. In DNA, the CDR3 is TGCAGTGCTAGAGCCACCAGGGTATTCACTGAAGCTTTCTTT. This sequence joins TRBV20-1 and TRBJ1-1, with D perhaps TRBD1 (5 bases). The length of the CDR3 is 14 residues. CDR1 DFQATT and CDR2 SNEGSKA come from the germline V gene (reference sequence). V was clipped by 1 base and J by 4 bases, with 13 bases between them.

The V call is TRBV12-3 or TRBV12-4, the J call TRBJ2-1; maybe TRBD2 (6 bases). Deletions cut 5 bases from V and 5 bases from J, with 19 bases between. The CDR3 loop spans 16 amino acids. The CDR3 here is CASSNFREPGDNEQFF. The CDR3 DNA is TGTGCCAGCAGTAACTTTCGGGAGCCGGGGGACAATGAGCAGTTCTTC.

This clonotype was observed a handful of times. This chain joins TRBV5-1 and TRBJ2-3; D remains ambiguous. With 4 bases removed from V and 4 bases from J, the gap between germline ends came to 19 bases. Looked up from germline, CDR1 is SGHRS and CDR2 is YFSETQ. The length of the CDR3 is 16 residues. Written as DNA, the CDR3 is TGCGCCAGCAGCATAGACCGGGCACTAAGCGCAGATACGCAGTATTTT. Translating gives CASSIDRALSADTQYF.

This clonotype was observed a handful of times. The chain joins TRBV5-6 to TRBJ1-5; D unresolved. Trimming took 5 bases from V and 5 from J, leaving 8 bases between them. Germline V CDR1 and CDR2: SGHDT, YYEEEE. CDR3 length equals 12 residues. CDR3 sequence reads: CASSSAYQPQHF. In nucleotides, the CDR3 is TGTGCCAGCAGTAGTGCTTATCAGCCCCAGCATTTT. Full variable domain (missing parts from reference TRBV5-6 and TRBJ1-5): DAGVTQSPTHLIKTRGQQVTLRCSPKSGHDTVSWYQQALGQGPQFIFQYYEEEERQRGNFPDRFSGHQFPNYSSELNVNALLLGDSALYLCASSSAYQPQHFGDGTRLSIL.

The V and J genes are TRBV6-2 or TRBV6-3 and TRBJ2-2; D might be TRBD1 (7 bases). CDR1 and CDR2 (germline): MNHEY, SVGEGT. The CDR3 sequence is 18 residues long. The ends were cut back, 1 base at V and 4 bases at J, with 19 bases in the middle. The CDR3 loop is CASSYWRGPKPSTGELFF. CDR3 DNA sequence: TGTGCCAGCAGTTACTGGAGGGGGCCGAAACCGTCCACCGGGGAGCTGTTTTTT.

There are many counts of this clonotype. This chain links TRBV15 with TRBJ2-4, with 7 bases that match TRBD1. CDR1 LNHNV and CDR2 YYDKDF come from the germline V gene (reference sequence). This CDR3 comprises 18 residues. Trimming took 1 base from V and 0 from J; bases not matched to a gene: 9. CDR3 DNA: TGTGCCACCAGCAGAGCGACAGGGAGAGGTCTAGCCAAAAACATTCAGTACTTC. It encodes CATSRATGRGLAKNIQYF.

This clonotype has only one observation. This chain connects TRBV18 to TRBJ2-6; D remains unclear. The CDR3 has 14 residues. Germline lookup yields CDR1 KGHSH and CDR2 LQKENI. V gave up 0 bases and J gave up 4 bases, with 4 bases separating them. The DNA of the CDR3 is TGTGCCAGCTCACCACCAGCCGGGGCCAACGTCCTGACTTTC. Protein: CASSPPAGANVLTF.

The chain couples TRBV12-3 or TRBV12-4 to TRBJ2-1; D uncertain. V lost 6 bases and J lost 6, with 12 bases in between. This CDR3 is built from 13 residues. The DNA for the CDR3 is TGTGCCAGCAGGGGGTCTCGGCCCAATGAGCAGTTCTTC. Amino acid sequence: CASRGSRPNEQFF.

V and J are TRBV5-4 and TRBJ1-3; D gene uncertain. Per germline, CDR1 SGHNT and CDR2 YYREEE (reference sequence). The length of the CDR3 is 14 residues. V was pared by 1 base and J by 1 base, with 6 bases between. DNA of the CDR3: TGTGCCAGCAGCTTGCACGGGTCTGGAAACACCATATATTTT. This translates into CASSLHGSGNTIYF.

This clonotype came up many times. The V and J genes are TRBV5-1 and TRBJ1-5, with TRBD1 matching 8 bases. From germline, CDR1 is SGHRS and CDR2 YFSETQ. This CDR3 has 15 residues. V trimming: 4 bases; J trimming: 4 bases; junction bases outside the gene matches: 7. The CDR3 loop is CASSPTGDSNQPQHF. CDR3 coding DNA: TGCGCCAGCAGCCCGACAGGGGATAGTAATCAGCCCCAGCATTTT.

On this clonotype itself: A much larger clone differs by one base, so this may be a read error. The chain carries TRBV29-1 and TRBJ1-2, with D uncertain. The CDR3 has 15 residues. The V and J ends lost 0 bases and 2 bases respectively, with 13 bases between them. Germline lookup yields CDR1 SQVTM and CDR2 ANQGSEA. DNA for the CDR3: TGCAGCGTTGAAGATCGTCGCCTGGCCAACTATGGCTACACCTTC. This translates into CSVEDRRLANYGYTF. Drawing the rest from reference TRBV29-1 and TRBJ1-2, the complete variable domain is SAVISQKPSRDICQRGTSLTIQCQVDSQVTMMFWYRQQPGQSLTLIATANQGSEATYESGFVIDKFPISRPNLTFSTLTVSNMSPEDSSIYLCSVEDRRLANYGYTFGSGTRLTVV.

V and J are TRBV20-1 and TRBJ2-7; D tentatively fits TRBD1 or TRBD2 (6 bases each). The germline gives CDR1 DFQATT, CDR2 SNEGSKA (reference sequence). Trimming took off 3 bases at V and 2 bases at J, with 11 bases between the two ends. The CDR3 consists of 13 residues. The CDR3: CSASGGGTYEQYF. CDR3 sequence (DNA): TGCAGTGCTAGCGGGGGCGGGACCTACGAGCAGTACTTC.

This chain connects TRBV7-9 to TRBJ2-5, with D possibly TRBD2 on 5 matching bases. This CDR3 is built from 15 residues. Germline CDR1 and CDR2: SEHNR and FQNEAQ (reference sequence). V was pared by 5 bases and J by 2 bases, with 15 bases between. CDR3 region: CASSKTRLRQETQYF. CDR3 nucleotide sequence: TGTGCCAGCAGCAAAACTAGGCTGAGGCAAGAGACCCAGTACTTC. The full variable domain, in which reference TRBV7-9 and TRBJ2-5 provide the parts outside the CDR3, is DTGVSQNPRHKITKRGQNVTFRCDPISEHNRLYWYRQTLGQGPEFLTYFQNEAQLEKSRLLSDRFSAERPKGSFSTLEIQRTEQGDSAMYLCASSKTRLRQETQYFGPGTRLLVL.

This clonotype occurred a few times. The chain links TRBV12-3 or TRBV12-4 to TRBJ2-1; 7 nucleotides line up with TRBD2. This CDR3 has 16 residues. J was trimmed by 4 bases and V by 7 bases; bases with no gene match: 13. CDR3 protein: CASIPQGGEGYNEQFF. The CDR3 DNA reads TGTGCCAGCATCCCCCAAGGAGGGGAGGGGTACAATGAGCAGTTCTTC.

This clonotype was detected only a few times. This chain joins TRBV4-1 and TRBJ2-7; 11 bases are a match to TRBD2. Looked up from germline, CDR1 is MGHRA and CDR2 is YSYEKL. CDR3 length: 19 amino acids. J gave up 0 bases and V 1 base, and 11 bases lay outside the gene matches. DNA of the CDR3: TGCGCCAGCAGCCAAGTAATAACTAGCGGGAGTCAAAGCTCCTACGAGCAGTACTTC. It is translated as CASSQVITSGSQSSYEQYF.

The chain links TRBV14 to TRBJ2-2; D gene uncertain. The CDR3 is 16 amino acids. The germline V gene encodes CDR1 SGHDN and CDR2 FVKESK. Trimming shortened V by 0 bases and J by 4 bases, and 12 bases separated the two germline ends. The chain's CDR3 is CASSQDRKHSTGELFF. The CDR3, as DNA: TGTGCCAGCAGCCAAGATCGGAAACATAGCACCGGGGAGCTGTTTTTT.